This T cell receptor (beta chain) was observed in a study of CD8+ T cells in alopecia areata. Described treatment: oral pan-JAK inhibitor, 5-10 mg twice daily. Collected material from alopecia areata patients comprised lesional scalp punch biopsies and peripheral blood. Extracted RNA was reverse transcribed into cDNA, the sequencing template. This table comes from immunoSEQ multiplex PCR, and its TCRdb copy is limited to in-frame clones, with some not included. This sample carries about 220,000 clones, about 57% of them seen once, and the ten largest clones take roughly 1.6%. Trimming left V 4 bases short and J 8 bases short, with 14 bases between. The V gene's germline CDR1 is SQVTM and CDR2 ANQGSEA. The CDR3 sequence is 12 residues long.

Sequences were derived from CD4+ T cells sorted from blood, sampled at week 4, from a patient treated with tofacitinib. The chain uses TRBV29-1 and TRBJ1-2; D is ambiguous. This receptor was taken from a human donor with alopecia areata. The CDR3 sequence is CSVVSSTPGYTF. CDR3 in DNA: TGCAGCGTTGTGTCGTCAACTCCCGGCTACACCTTC. Together with reference TRBV29-1 and TRBJ1-2, the CDR3 gives the full variable domain: SAVISQKPSRDICQRGTSLTIQCQVDSQVTMMFWYRQQPGQSLTLIATANQGSEATYESGFVIDKFPISRPNLTFSTLTVSNMSPEDSSIYLCSVVSSTPGYTFGSGTRLTVV.